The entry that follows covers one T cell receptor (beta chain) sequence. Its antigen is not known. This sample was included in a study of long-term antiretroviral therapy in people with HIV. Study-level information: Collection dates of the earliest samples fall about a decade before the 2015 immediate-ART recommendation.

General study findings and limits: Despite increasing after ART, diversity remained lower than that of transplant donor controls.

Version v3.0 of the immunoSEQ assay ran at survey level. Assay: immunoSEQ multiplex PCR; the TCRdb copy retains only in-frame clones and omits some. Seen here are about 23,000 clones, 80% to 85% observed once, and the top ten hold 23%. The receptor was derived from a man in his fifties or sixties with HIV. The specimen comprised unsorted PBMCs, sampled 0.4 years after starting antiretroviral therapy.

The CDR3 is CASSSGTFNSNQPQHF. The CDR3 bases are TGTGCCAGCAGCTCGGGGACGTTTAATAGCAATCAGCCCCAGCATTTT. The chain carries TRBV7-6 and TRBJ1-5; weak D call: TRBD1 (5 bases). Trimming took off 4 bases at V and 0 bases at J, with 13 bases between the two ends. CDR1 and CDR2 from the germline V gene are SGHVS and FNYEAQ. CDR3 length: 16 amino acids. Looking up the rest from reference TRBV7-6 and TRBJ1-5 gives the full variable domain: GAGVSQSPRYKVTKRGQDVALRCDPISGHVSLYWYRQALGQGPEFLTYFNYEAQQDKSGLPNDRFSAERPEGSISTLTIQRTEQRDSAMYRCASSSGTFNSNQPQHFGDGTRLSIL.